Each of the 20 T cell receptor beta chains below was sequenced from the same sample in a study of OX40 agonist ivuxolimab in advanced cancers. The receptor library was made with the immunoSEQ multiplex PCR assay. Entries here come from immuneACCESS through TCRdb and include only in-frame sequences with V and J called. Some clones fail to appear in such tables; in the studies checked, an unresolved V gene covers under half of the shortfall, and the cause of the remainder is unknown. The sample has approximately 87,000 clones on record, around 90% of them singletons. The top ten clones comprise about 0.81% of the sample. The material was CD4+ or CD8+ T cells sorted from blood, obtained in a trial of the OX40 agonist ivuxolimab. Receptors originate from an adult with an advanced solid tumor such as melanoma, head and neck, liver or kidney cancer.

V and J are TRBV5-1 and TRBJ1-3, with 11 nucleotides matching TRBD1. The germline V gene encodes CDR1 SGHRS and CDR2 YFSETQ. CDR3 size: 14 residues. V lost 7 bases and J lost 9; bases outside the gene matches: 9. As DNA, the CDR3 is TGCGCCAGCGGGACCGGGACAGGGGGACGCACCATATATTTT. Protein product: CASGTGTGGRTIYF.

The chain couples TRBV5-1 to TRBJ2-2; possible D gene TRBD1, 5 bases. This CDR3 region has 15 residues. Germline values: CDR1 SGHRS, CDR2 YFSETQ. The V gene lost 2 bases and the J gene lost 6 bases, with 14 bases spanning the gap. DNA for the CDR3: TGCGCCAGCAGCTTCGTAGCAGGGCCCGCCGGGGAGCTGTTTTTT. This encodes CASSFVAGPAGELFF. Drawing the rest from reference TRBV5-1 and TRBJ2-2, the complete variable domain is KAGVTQTPRYLIKTRGQQVTLSCSPISGHRSVSWYQQTPGQGLQFLFEYFSETQRNKGNFPGRFSGRQFSNSRSEMNVSTLELGDSALYLCASSFVAGPAGELFFGEGSRLTVL.

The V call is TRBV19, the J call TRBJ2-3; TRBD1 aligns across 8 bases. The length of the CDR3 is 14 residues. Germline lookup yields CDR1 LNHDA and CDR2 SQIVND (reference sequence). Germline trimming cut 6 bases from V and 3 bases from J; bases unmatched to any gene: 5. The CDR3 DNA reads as TGTGCCAGTAGGTGGACAGGGAGAACAGATACGCAGTATTTT. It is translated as CASRWTGRTDTQYF. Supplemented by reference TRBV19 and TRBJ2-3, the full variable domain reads DGGITQSPKYLFRKEGQNVTLSCEQNLNHDAMYWYRQDPGQGLRLIYYSQIVNDFQKGDIAEGYSVSREKKESFPLTVTSAQKNPTAFYLCASRWTGRTDTQYFGPGTRLTVL.

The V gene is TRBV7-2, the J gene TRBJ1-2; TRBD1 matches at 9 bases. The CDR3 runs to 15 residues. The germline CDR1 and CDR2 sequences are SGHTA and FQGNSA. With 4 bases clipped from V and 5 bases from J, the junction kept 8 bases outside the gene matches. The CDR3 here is CASSSYSGQGYGYTF. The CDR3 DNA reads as TGTGCCAGCAGCTCTTATAGCGGACAGGGGTATGGCTACACCTTC.

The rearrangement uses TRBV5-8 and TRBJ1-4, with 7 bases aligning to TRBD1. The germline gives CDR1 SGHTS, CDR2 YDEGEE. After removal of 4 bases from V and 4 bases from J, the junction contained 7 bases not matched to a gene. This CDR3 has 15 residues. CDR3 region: CASSRWDRSNEKLFF. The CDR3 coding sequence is TGTGCCAGCAGCCGTTGGGACAGAAGTAATGAAAAACTGTTTTTT.

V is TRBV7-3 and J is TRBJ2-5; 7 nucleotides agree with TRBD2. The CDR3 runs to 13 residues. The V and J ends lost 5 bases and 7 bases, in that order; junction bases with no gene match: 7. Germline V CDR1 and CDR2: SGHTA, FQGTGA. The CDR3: CASSTRSGGTQYF. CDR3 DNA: TGTGCCAGCAGCACCCGCTCGGGGGGGACCCAGTACTTC.

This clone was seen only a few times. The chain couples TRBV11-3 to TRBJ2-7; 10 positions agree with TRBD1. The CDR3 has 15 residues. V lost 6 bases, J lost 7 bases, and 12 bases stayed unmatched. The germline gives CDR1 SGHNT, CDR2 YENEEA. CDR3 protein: CASSLSGTGVGEQYF. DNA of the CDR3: TGTGCCAGCAGTCTCTCCGGGACAGGGGTCGGTGAGCAGTACTTC. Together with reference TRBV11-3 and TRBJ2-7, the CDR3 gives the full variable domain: EAGVVQSPRYKIIEKKQPVAFWCNPISGHNTLYWYLQNLGQGPELLIRYENEEAVDDSQLPKDRFSAERLKGVDSTLKIQPAELGDSAVYLCASSLSGTGVGEQYFGPGTRLTVT.

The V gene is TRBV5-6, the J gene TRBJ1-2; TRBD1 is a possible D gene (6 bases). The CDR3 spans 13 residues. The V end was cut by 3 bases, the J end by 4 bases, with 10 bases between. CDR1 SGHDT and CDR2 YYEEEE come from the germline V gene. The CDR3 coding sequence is TGTGCCAGCAGCTCGACAGGAGCCTATGGCTACACCTTC. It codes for CASSSTGAYGYTF. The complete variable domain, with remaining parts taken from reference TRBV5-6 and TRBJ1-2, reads DAGVTQSPTHLIKTRGQQVTLRCSPKSGHDTVSWYQQALGQGPQFIFQYYEEEERQRGNFPDRFSGHQFPNYSSELNVNALLLGDSALYLCASSSTGAYGYTFGSGTRLTVV.

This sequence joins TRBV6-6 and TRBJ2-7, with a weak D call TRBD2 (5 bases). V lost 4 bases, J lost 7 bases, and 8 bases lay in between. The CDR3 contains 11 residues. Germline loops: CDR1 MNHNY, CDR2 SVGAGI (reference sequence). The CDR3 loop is CASSWRTEQYF. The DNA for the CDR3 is TGTGCCAGCAGTTGGCGGACTGAGCAGTACTTC.

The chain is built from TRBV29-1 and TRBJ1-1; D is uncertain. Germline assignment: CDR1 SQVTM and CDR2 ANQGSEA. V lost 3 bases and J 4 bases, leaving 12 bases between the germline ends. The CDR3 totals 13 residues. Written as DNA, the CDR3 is TGCAGCGTTGACGACACCAAGACCACTGAAGCTTTCTTT. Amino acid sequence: CSVDDTKTTEAFF.

This chain's CDR3 is CASSLHRGSGNTIYF. In DNA form, the CDR3 reads TGTGCCAGCAGCTTACACAGGGGGTCTGGAAACACCATATATTTT. This chain joins TRBV7-2 and TRBJ1-3; 8 bases match TRBD1. After removal of 2 bases from V and 1 base from J, the junction contained 1 base not matched to a gene. The CDR3 has 15 residues. The germline CDR1 and CDR2 sequences are SGHTA and FQGNSA.

Here the CDR3 reads CASSTGRLRNTGELFF. The CDR3 region has the DNA TGTGCCAGCAGTACAGGGAGGCTCCGAAACACCGGGGAGCTGTTTTTT. V is TRBV7-2 and J is TRBJ2-2; D tentatively fits TRBD1 or TRBD2 (6 bases each). The V end was cut by 6 bases, the J end by 2 bases, with 16 bases between. The germline gives CDR1 SGHTA, CDR2 FQGNSA. The length of the CDR3 is 16 residues.

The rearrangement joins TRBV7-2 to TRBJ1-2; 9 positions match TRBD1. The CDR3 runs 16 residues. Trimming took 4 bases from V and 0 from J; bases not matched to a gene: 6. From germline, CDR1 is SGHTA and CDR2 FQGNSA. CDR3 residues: CASSSGTGRANYGYTF. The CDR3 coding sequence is TGTGCCAGCAGCTCCGGGACAGGGAGAGCTAACTATGGCTACACCTTC.

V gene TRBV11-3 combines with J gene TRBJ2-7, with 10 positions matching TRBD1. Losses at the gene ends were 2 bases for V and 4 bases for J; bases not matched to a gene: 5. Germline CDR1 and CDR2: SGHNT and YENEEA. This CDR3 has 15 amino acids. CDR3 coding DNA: TGTGCCAGCAGCTTACCGGGACAGGGGTTTTACGAGCAGTACTTC. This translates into CASSLPGQGFYEQYF.

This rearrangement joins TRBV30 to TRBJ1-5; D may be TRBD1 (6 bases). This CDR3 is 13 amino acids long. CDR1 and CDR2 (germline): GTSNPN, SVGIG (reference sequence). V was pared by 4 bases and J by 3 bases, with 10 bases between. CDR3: CAWNREDNQPQHF. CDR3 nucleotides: TGTGCCTGGAACAGGGAGGACAATCAGCCCCAGCATTTT.

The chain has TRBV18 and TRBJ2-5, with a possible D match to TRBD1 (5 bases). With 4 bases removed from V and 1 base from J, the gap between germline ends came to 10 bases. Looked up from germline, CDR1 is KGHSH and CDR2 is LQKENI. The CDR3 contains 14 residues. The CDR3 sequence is CASSQGAPQETQYF. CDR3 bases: TGTGCCAGCTCACAAGGGGCACCCCAAGAGACCCAGTACTTC.

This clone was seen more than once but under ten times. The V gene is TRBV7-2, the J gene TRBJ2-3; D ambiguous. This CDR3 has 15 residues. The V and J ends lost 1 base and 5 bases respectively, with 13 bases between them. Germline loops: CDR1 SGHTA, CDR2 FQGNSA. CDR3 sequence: CASSLVLLEVDTQYF. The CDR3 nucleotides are TGTGCCAGCAGCTTAGTACTCCTCGAGGTAGATACGCAGTATTTT. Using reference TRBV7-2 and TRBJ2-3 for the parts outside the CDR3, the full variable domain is GAGVSQSPSNKVTEKGKDVELRCDPISGHTALYWYRQSLGQGLEFLIYFQGNSAPDKSGLPSDRFSAERTGGSVSTLTIQRTQQEDSAVYLCASSLVLLEVDTQYFGPGTRLTVL.

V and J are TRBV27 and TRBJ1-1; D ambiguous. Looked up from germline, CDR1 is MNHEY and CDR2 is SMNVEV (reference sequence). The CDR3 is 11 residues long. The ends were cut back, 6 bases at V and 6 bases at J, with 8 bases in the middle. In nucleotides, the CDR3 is TGTGCCAGCAGGATTGGCCCTGAAGCTTTCTTT. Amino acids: CASRIGPEAFF.

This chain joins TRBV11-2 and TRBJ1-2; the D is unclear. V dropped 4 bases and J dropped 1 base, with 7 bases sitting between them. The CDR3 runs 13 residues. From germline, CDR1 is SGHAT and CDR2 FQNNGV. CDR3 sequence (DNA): TGTGCCAGCAGCTCCCGGGGTAACTATGGCTACACCTTC. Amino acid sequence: CASSSRGNYGYTF. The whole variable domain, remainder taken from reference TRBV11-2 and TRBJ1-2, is EAGVAQSPRYKIIEKRQSVAFWCNPISGHATLYWYQQILGQGPKLLIQFQNNGVVDDSQLPKDRFSAERLKGVDSTLKIQPAKLEDSAVYLCASSSRGNYGYTFGSGTRLTVV.

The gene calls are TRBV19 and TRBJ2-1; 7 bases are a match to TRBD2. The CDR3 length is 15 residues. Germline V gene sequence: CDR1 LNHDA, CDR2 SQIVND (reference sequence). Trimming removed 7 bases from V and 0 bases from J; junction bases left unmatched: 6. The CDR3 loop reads CASTTRTSSYNEQFF. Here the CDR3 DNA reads TGTGCCAGTACTACAAGGACTAGCTCCTACAATGAGCAGTTCTTC.